These T cell receptor beta chains were read from a single sample in a study of OX40 agonist ivuxolimab in advanced cancers. Repertoires were generated with immunoSEQ multiplex PCR, while TCRdb's copy carries only in-frame clones and drops some. This repertoire shows 75,000 to 95,000 clones, 80% to 90% found once; its top ten account for over 7%. The sample was CD4+ or CD8+ T cells sorted from blood, taken in a trial of the OX40 agonist ivuxolimab. The receptor set was obtained from an adult with an advanced solid tumor such as melanoma, head and neck, liver or kidney cancer. The CDR3 runs from the conserved cysteine through the conserved F or W. Fields, in order: V gene, clone size, D gene, J gene, CDR3 DNA, CDR3 protein. D genes are given only for firm matches. Size is omitted from some rows. Given values are once, few, many or a class for expanded clones.

TRBV5-6	once	TRBD1	TRBJ2-5	TGTGCCAGCAGGGACACAGGGGGCCAAGAGACCCAGTACTTC	CASRDTGGQETQYF
TRBV6-6	few	.	TRBJ1-2	TGTGCCAGCAGTTACTCGAGGGGGAATGGCTACACCTTC	CASSYSRGNGYTF
TRBV6-1	.	.	TRBJ2-2	TGTGCCAGCAGGCCTATAAGGTTGGGGACCGGGGAGCTGTTTTTT	CASRPIRLGTGELFF
TRBV9	.	TRBD1	TRBJ2-7	TGTGCCAGCAGCGAAGGACAGGGGACGGGCGAGCAGTACTTC	CASSEGQGTGEQYF
TRBV18	.	.	TRBJ2-7	TGTGCCAGCTCTCCCAACCCCACTTCTAACGAGCAGTACTTC	CASSPNPTSNEQYF
TRBV30	.	.	TRBJ2-1	TGTGCCTGGAAGAGCGACACCCGCGAGCAGTTCTTC	CAWKSDTREQFF
TRBV11-3	.	.	TRBJ2-7	TGTGCCAGCAGCCCCTCGGTATACGAGCAGTACTTC	CASSPSVYEQYF
TRBV30	.	.	TRBJ1-2	TGTGCCTGGAGCGTCGAAAGAGGGGTAGCTAACTATGGCTACACCTTC	CAWSVERGVANYGYTF
TRBV6-1	.	.	TRBJ2-7	TGTGCCAGCAGTACCGTTCAGGCTCCCTACGAGCAGTACTTC	CASSTVQAPYEQYF
TRBV28	few	TRBD1	TRBJ1-2	TGTGCCAGCAGTTCTGCAGGGGGCAGCGACTATGGCTACACCTTC	CASSSAGGSDYGYTF
TRBV10-2	.	TRBD1	TRBJ2-7	TGCGCCAGCAGGGGGGACAGGGACGAGCAGTACTTC	CASRGDRDEQYF
TRBV2	.	.	TRBJ1-6	TGTGCCAGCACCCTCGCGCAGGGCGGTTCACCCCTCCACTTT	CASTLAQGGSPLHF
TRBV7-2	.	.	TRBJ2-5	TGTGCCAGCAGCTTAGACAAGAGCACCCAAGAGACCCAGTACTTC	CASSLDKSTQETQYF
TRBV5-5	.	.	TRBJ1-1	TGTGCCAGCAACCCCCGAATAGAGACTGAAGCTTTCTTT	CASNPRIETEAFF
TRBV6-1	.	.	TRBJ2-3	TGTGCCAGCAGTGAAGTCTGGGGTCGCACAGATACGCAGTATTTT	CASSEVWGRTDTQYF
TRBV27	few	.	TRBJ2-7	TGTGCCAGCAGTTCATCCTCGGGGGAGCAGTACTTC	CASSSSSGEQYF
TRBV10-1	few	TRBD1	TRBJ2-7	TGCGCCAGCAGCCTGGACAGGGGGTACGAGCAGTACTTC	CASSLDRGYEQYF
TRBV5-1	.	.	TRBJ2-7	TGCGCCAGCAGCCTACAGGGAGGCGCATACGAGCAGTACTTC	CASSLQGGAYEQYF
TRBV29-1	once	.	TRBJ2-1	TGCAGCGTTGTGTTGCATGAGCAGTTCTTC	CSVVLHEQFF
TRBV5-1	once	TRBD1	TRBJ2-3	TGCGCCAGCAGCTTGGTGACAGGGACAGATACGCAGTATTTT	CASSLVTGTDTQYF
TRBV7-3	.	.	TRBJ2-7	TGTGCCAGCGGCTTAATGGCTTCACGGTCCTACGAGCAGTACTTC	CASGLMASRSYEQYF
TRBV29-1	.	TRBD1	TRBJ2-7	TGCAGCGTGGAGGGACAGGAGAGCTCCTACGAGCAGTACTTC	CSVEGQESSYEQYF
TRBV2	.	.	TRBJ2-1	TGTGCCAGCGGACTTTCGGGTCCCCGCAATGAGCAGTTCTTC	CASGLSGPRNEQFF
TRBV6-1	.	TRBD1	TRBJ1-2	TGTGCCAGCGGTCAGGGGGGGGTCTATGGCTACACCTTC	CASGQGGVYGYTF
TRBV27	.	.	TRBJ1-5	TGTGCCAGCAGTTTTAGAGGGTCCAATCAGCCCCAGCATTTT	CASSFRGSNQPQHF
TRBV13	.	.	TRBJ2-5	TGTGCCAGCAGCACAGGAGACCTCCTGGGGACCCAGTACTTC	CASSTGDLLGTQYF
TRBV6-5	.	.	TRBJ1-3	TGTGCCAGCAGTTCGGGACCCAGCTCTGGAAACACCATATATTTT	CASSSGPSSGNTIYF
TRBV6-6	.	TRBD1	TRBJ2-2	TGTGCCAGCAGCCGGGACAGGGGGCGCACCGGGGAGCTGTTTTTT	CASSRDRGRTGELFF
TRBV27	.	.	TRBJ1-4	TGTGCCAGCAGTTTTGTATTAGGGCATAATGAAAAACTGTTTTTT	CASSFVLGHNEKLFF
TRBV27	once	TRBD1	TRBJ1-4	TGTGCCAGCAGGGGGGGGACAGGGGATGAAAAACTGTTTTTT	CASRGGTGDEKLFF
TRBV6-5	.	.	TRBJ2-3	TGTGCCAGCAGTTACTCTTGGATAGCTCGCGATACGCAGTATTTT	CASSYSWIARDTQYF
TRBV28	few	.	TRBJ1-1	TGTGCCAGCAGTCCCGCCGGGGCCAACACTGAAGCTTTCTTT	CASSPAGANTEAFF
TRBV10-3	.	TRBD1	TRBJ2-2	TGTGCCATCAGTGGACCAGCCGGGACAGGGAACACCGGGGAGCTGTTTTTT	CAISGPAGTGNTGELFF
TRBV27	.	TRBD2	TRBJ2-1	TGTGCCAGCAGTTTTCAAGCGGGACTCTACAATGAGCAGTTCTTC	CASSFQAGLYNEQFF
TRBV4-1	few	.	TRBJ1-1	TGCGCCAGCAGCCAAGGGGTCACTGAAGCTTTCTTT	CASSQGVTEAFF
TRBV27	.	.	TRBJ2-3	TGTGCCAGCAAATATCAGCTCACAGATACGCAGTATTTT	CASKYQLTDTQYF
TRBV7-9	.	.	TRBJ1-2	TGTGCCAGCAGTCCTCCCCGCGGGTCCTATGGCTACACCTTC	CASSPPRGSYGYTF
TRBV28	.	.	TRBJ2-7	TGTGCCAGCAGTTCCGATGGCGTCTCCTACGAGCAGTACTTC	CASSSDGVSYEQYF
TRBV6-6	once	.	TRBJ2-2	TGTGCCAGCATGAGTCCGAACACCGGGGAGCTGTTTTTT	CASMSPNTGELFF
TRBV7-2	.	.	TRBJ2-5	TGTGCCAGCAGCTTGGCCGGGGAAGGGGTTGAGGAGACCCAGTACTTC	CASSLAGEGVEETQYF
TRBV7-9	.	.	TRBJ2-1	TGTGCCAGCAGCTTTTTGGACACGGGGCCCGAGCAGTTCTTC	CASSFLDTGPEQFF
TRBV9	.	.	TRBJ2-5	TGTGCCAGCAGCGGTACTGCTGCGACCCAGTACTTC	CASSGTAATQYF
TRBV2	.	TRBD1	TRBJ1-3	TGTGCCAGCAGTCGACAGGGGCTGGGAAACACCATATATTTT	CASSRQGLGNTIYF
TRBV11-3	.	TRBD2	TRBJ2-7	TGTGCCAGCAGCATCGGGACTAGCGGGAGCAGGGACGAGCAGTACTTC	CASSIGTSGSRDEQYF
TRBV7-6	.	TRBD1	TRBJ2-1	TGTGCCAGCAGCTACAGGGGCTCCTACAATGAGCAGTTCTTC	CASSYRGSYNEQFF
TRBV27	.	TRBD1	TRBJ1-5	TGTGCCAGCAGCCGACAGGGGAATCAGCCCCAGCATTTT	CASSRQGNQPQHF
TRBV2	.	TRBD1	TRBJ1-1	TGTGCCAGCAGTAACGACAGGGGGTTGTCTTTCTTT	CASSNDRGLSFF
TRBV5-1	.	TRBD2	TRBJ2-2	TGCGCCAGCAGCTTCACTAGCGGAGGAGCCGGGGAGCTGTTTTTT	CASSFTSGGAGELFF
TRBV7-8	.	.	TRBJ2-1	TGTGCCAGCAGCTTAGTACGATCGGGAGTCGGCTACAATGAGCAGTTCTTC	CASSLVRSGVGYNEQFF
TRBV27	.	.	TRBJ2-4	TGTGCCAGCAGTCTGACAGTAGCCAAAAACATTCAGTACTTC	CASSLTVAKNIQYF